What follows describes a single T cell receptor beta chain. TCRdb's table, derived via immunoSEQ multiplex PCR, lists solely in-frame clones and lacks some. The sample lists more than 200,000 clones, roughly 80% seen once, with 2.5% to 3% in the top ten. This entry belongs to a study of blood T cell repertoires in COVID-19. The sequenced sample was peripheral blood. This clonotype was obtained from a middle-aged woman with active or convalescent COVID-19.

The CDR3 nucleotides are TGCGCCAGCAGCTTGGCGGGAGCCGGAGATACGCAGTATTTT. As protein: CASSLAGAGDTQYF. The chain employs TRBV5-1 and TRBJ2-3, with D perhaps TRBD2 (6 bases). This CDR3 has 14 amino acids. In germline, CDR1 is SGHRS, CDR2 YFSETQ. V lost 0 bases, J lost 5 bases, and 10 bases lay in between.